Listed below are T cell receptor beta chains from one sample, sequenced in a study of vaccination and CD4 T cells after COVID-19. Their recognized antigens are unknown. TCRdb ran MiXCR on the PCR reads and lists one entry per CDR3 protein. The sample contains more than 15,000 distinct CDR3 sequences, about two fifths of which appear only once. This material consisted of CD4+ T cells from blood, cultured in vitro, taken before SARS-CoV-2 vaccination. The receptor source for this set is a human donor who had recovered from COVID-19. CDR3s include the opening cysteine and the closing phenylalanine or tryptophan. D genes are given only for firm matches. A row's size may be missing; if present it is once, few, many or a size class.

len	j_gene	d_gene	abundance	v_gene	CDR3nt	CDR3aa
14	TRBJ1-2	-	-	TRBV19	TGTGCCAGTAGTATTACCCAGGGCGGGTATGGCTACACCTTC	CASSITQGGYGYTF
13	TRBJ2-3	-	-	TRBV12-3/TRBV12-4	TGTGCCAGCAGCCCGGGACGCGGAGATACGCAGTATTTT	CASSPGRGDTQYF
14	TRBJ1-2	-	-	TRBV5-1	TGCGCCAGCAGCTTGGAGGTTTGGACGAGAGGCTACACCTTC	CASSLEVWTRGYTF
14	TRBJ1-4	TRBD1	few	TRBV20-1	TGCAGTGCTAGAGATACAGGGGGGTATGAAAAACTGTTTTTT	CSARDTGGYEKLFF
14	TRBJ1-5	-	-	TRBV6-2/TRBV6-3	TGTGCCAGCAGTTACACAGGGCGGAATCAGCCCCAGCATTTT	CASSYTGRNQPQHF
16	TRBJ2-5	TRBD1	-	TRBV5-6	TGTGCCAGCAGCTTGGGTCGGGGACAGGGACAAGAGACCCAGTACTTC	CASSLGRGQGQETQYF
14	TRBJ2-2	-	few	TRBV11-3	TGTGCCAGCAGTCGAGGACAAGAGCGCGGGGAGCTGTTTTTT	CASSRGQERGELFF
15	TRBJ2-2	TRBD2	-	TRBV6-5	TGTGCCAGCAGTTACAAGCGGGAGTATAACGGGGAGCTGTTTTTT	CASSYKREYNGELFF
13	TRBJ2-7	-	-	TRBV7-2	TGTGCCAGCAGCGCCAGCCTAAACCTCGAGCAGTACTTC	CASSASLNLEQYF
16	TRBJ1-1	-	-	TRBV6-2/TRBV6-3	TGTGCCAGCAGTTACGGTATCGGGCCGGGAAGAACTGAAGCTTTCTTT	CASSYGIGPGRTEAFF
13	TRBJ2-4	-	once	TRBV7-9	TGTGCCAGCAGCTTAGCTAGTTCAGGGCATCAGTACTTC	CASSLASSGHQYF
15	TRBJ2-5	TRBD1	-	TRBV9	TGTGCCAGCAGCGTAGGGTCGACAGGGGTCGAGACCCAGTACTTC	CASSVGSTGVETQYF
19	TRBJ1-5	-	-	TRBV27	TGTGCCAGCAGTTTATCCGGTCTCTCCAGGGAACGGGGCAATCAGCCCCAGCATTTT	CASSLSGLSRERGNQPQHF
13	TRBJ1-6	-	-	TRBV12-3/TRBV12-4	TGTGCCAGCAGTCCGAACAGGGAGGTGCCCCTCCACTTT	CASSPNREVPLHF
14	TRBJ2-5	TRBD1	few	TRBV7-2	TGTGCCAGCAGCCTCAGACAGGGCCAAGAGACCCAGTACTTC	CASSLRQGQETQYF
16	TRBJ1-2	-	few	TRBV7-2	TGTGCCAGCAGCTTAACCGCACGGGGGCAGGGGTATGGCTACACCTTC	CASSLTARGQGYGYTF
15	TRBJ1-5	-	few	TRBV7-8	TGTGCCAGCAGCTTAGCGGCAGGGCGGTATCAGCCCCAGCATTTT	CASSLAAGRYQPQHF
12	TRBJ2-7	TRBD1	-	TRBV25-1	TGTGCCAGCAGTGCGACAGGGAACGAGCAGTACTTC	CASSATGNEQYF
13	TRBJ2-3	-	-	TRBV7-9	TGTGCCAGCAGCTTGGCCACGATAGGTACGCAGTATTTT	CASSLATIGTQYF
14	TRBJ1-1	-	few	TRBV7-9	TGTGCCAGCATCTGGGATACAGGGTATACTGAAGCTTTCTTT	CASIWDTGYTEAFF
15	TRBJ2-1	-	-	TRBV10-3	TGTGCCATCAGTGAAGGGCGGGGCTCCTACAATGAGCAGTTCTTC	CAISEGRGSYNEQFF
14	TRBJ2-6	-	-	TRBV7-3	TGTGCCAGCAGCTCAAGTGGGGGGGCCAACGTCCTGACTTTC	CASSSSGGANVLTF
13	TRBJ1-2	TRBD1	large	TRBV6-1	TGTGCCAGCAGTGACCGGGACAGGGGGGGCTACACCTTC	CASSDRDRGGYTF
17	TRBJ2-6	-	-	TRBV7-9	TGTGCCAGCACCCTTTCCCCCTCTTACTCTGGGGCCAACGTCCTGACTTTC	CASTLSPSYSGANVLTF
15	TRBJ2-7	-	-	TRBV6-4	TGTGCCAGCAGTGACGTTCCTAATTTATCCTACGAGCAGTACTTC	CASSDVPNLSYEQYF
13	TRBJ1-5	-	few	TRBV5-8	TGTGCCAGCAGCTTGGACAGGGCTCAGCCCCAGCATTTT	CASSLDRAQPQHF
14	TRBJ1-2	TRBD1	-	TRBV5-1	TGCGCCAGCAGCAGTCACAGGGGCGAATATGGCTACACCTTC	CASSSHRGEYGYTF
14	TRBJ1-2	TRBD1	few	TRBV7-9	TGTGCCAGCAGCACTACCGGGACAGTCTATGGCTACACCTTC	CASSTTGTVYGYTF
16	TRBJ1-2	-	-	TRBV29-1	TGCAGCGTTGAAGATGGGCAATCAGTTCCCAGTTATGGCTACACCTTC	CSVEDGQSVPSYGYTF
14	TRBJ2-4	-	-	TRBV7-3	TGTGCCAGCAGCTCGCAGGGTGACAAAAACATTCAGTACTTC	CASSSQGDKNIQYF
14	TRBJ1-2	-	few	TRBV6-2/TRBV6-3	TGTGCCAGCAGTTACTCTGCGGGGCAGGATGGCTACACCTTC	CASSYSAGQDGYTF
12	TRBJ2-5	-	few	TRBV28	TGTGCCAGCAGTTTTGGGCGTGAGACCCAGTACTTC	CASSFGRETQYF
13	TRBJ2-3	TRBD1	-	TRBV20-1	TGCAGAACCGGGACAGGAGTTACAGATACGCAGTATTTT	CRTGTGVTDTQYF
12	TRBJ1-1	-	few	TRBV10-2	TGCGCCAGCAGTCGCACCGGGACGGAAGCTTTCTTT	CASSRTGTEAFF
13	TRBJ2-3	TRBD1	-	TRBV20-1	TGCAGTGCTACTAGACAGGGATTGAGTACGCAGTATTTT	CSATRQGLSTQYF
14	TRBJ2-3	TRBD1	few	TRBV7-2	TGTGCCAGCAGCCCTGGGACAGGGGGAAATACGCAGTATTTT	CASSPGTGGNTQYF
16	TRBJ2-5	TRBD2	-	TRBV5-4	TGTGCCAGCAGCTTGGTCAGCGGGAGAGGGCAAGAGACCCAGTACTTC	CASSLVSGRGQETQYF
18	TRBJ2-1	-	-	TRBV11-3	TGTGCCAGCAGCCCAATTTCACGGGAGACCATTCCCTACAATGAGCAGTTCTTC	CASSPISRETIPYNEQFF
15	TRBJ2-3	-	-	TRBV7-2	TGTGCCAGCAGCCCTCCAGGAGTTGGTGGAGATACGCAGTATTTT	CASSPPGVGGDTQYF